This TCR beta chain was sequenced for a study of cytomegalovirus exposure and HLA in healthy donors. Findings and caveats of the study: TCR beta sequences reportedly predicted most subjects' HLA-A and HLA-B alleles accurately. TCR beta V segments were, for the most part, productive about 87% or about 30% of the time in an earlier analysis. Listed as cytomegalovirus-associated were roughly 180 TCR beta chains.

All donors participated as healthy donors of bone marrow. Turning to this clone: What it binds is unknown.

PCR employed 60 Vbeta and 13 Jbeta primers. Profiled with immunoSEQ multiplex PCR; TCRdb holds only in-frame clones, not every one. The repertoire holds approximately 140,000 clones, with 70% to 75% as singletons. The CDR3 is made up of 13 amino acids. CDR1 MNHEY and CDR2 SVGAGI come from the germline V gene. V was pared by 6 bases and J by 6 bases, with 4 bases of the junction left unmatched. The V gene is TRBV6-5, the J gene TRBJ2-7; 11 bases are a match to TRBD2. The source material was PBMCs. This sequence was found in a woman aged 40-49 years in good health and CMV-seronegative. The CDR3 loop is CASRTSGVGEQYF. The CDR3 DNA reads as TGTGCCAGCAGGACTAGCGGGGTCGGCGAGCAGTACTTC.